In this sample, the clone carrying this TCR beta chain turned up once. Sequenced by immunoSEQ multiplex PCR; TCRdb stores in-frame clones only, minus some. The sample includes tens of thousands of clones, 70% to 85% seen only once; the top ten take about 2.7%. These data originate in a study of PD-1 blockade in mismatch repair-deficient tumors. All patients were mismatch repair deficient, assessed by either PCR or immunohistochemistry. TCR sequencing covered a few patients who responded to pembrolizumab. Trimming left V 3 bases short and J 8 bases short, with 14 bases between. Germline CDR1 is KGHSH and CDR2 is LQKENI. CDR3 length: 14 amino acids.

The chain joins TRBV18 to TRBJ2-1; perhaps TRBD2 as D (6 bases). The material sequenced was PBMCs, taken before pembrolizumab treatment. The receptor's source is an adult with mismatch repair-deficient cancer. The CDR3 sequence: CASSPPTGDDEQFF. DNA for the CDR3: TGTGCCAGCTCACCTCCGACGGGAGACGATGAGCAGTTCTTC.